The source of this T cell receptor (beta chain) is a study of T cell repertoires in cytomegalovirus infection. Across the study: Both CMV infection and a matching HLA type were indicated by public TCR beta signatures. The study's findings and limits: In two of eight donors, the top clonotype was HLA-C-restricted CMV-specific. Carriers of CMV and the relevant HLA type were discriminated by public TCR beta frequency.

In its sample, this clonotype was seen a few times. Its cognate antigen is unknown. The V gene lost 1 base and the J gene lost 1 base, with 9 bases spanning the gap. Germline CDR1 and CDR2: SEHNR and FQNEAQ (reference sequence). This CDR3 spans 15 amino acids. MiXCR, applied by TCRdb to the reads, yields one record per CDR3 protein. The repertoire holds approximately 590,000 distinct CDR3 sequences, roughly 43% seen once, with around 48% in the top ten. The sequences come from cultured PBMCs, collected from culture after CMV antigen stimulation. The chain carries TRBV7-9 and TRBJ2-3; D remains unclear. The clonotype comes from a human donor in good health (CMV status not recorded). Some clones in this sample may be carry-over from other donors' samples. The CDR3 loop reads CASSLGAVGTDTQYF. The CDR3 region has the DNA TGTGCCAGCAGCTTAGGGGCCGTAGGCACAGATACGCAGTATTTT. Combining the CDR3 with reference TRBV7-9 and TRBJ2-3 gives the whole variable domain DTGVSQNPRHKITKRGQNVTFRCDPISEHNRLYWYRQTLGQGPEFLTYFQNEAQLEKSRLLSDRFSAERPKGSFSTLEIQRTEQGDSAMYLCASSLGAVGTDTQYFGPGTRLTVL.